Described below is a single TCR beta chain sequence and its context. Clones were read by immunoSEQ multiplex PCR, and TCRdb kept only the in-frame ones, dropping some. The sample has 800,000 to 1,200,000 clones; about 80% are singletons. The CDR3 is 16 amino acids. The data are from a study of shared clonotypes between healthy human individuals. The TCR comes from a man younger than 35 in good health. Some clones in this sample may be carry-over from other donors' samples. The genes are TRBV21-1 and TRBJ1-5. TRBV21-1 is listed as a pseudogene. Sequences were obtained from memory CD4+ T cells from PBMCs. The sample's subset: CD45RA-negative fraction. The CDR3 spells CASSKNGGLLGQPQHF. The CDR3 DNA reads TGTGCCAGCAGCAAAAATGGAGGACTCTTAGGTCAGCCCCAGCATTTT.